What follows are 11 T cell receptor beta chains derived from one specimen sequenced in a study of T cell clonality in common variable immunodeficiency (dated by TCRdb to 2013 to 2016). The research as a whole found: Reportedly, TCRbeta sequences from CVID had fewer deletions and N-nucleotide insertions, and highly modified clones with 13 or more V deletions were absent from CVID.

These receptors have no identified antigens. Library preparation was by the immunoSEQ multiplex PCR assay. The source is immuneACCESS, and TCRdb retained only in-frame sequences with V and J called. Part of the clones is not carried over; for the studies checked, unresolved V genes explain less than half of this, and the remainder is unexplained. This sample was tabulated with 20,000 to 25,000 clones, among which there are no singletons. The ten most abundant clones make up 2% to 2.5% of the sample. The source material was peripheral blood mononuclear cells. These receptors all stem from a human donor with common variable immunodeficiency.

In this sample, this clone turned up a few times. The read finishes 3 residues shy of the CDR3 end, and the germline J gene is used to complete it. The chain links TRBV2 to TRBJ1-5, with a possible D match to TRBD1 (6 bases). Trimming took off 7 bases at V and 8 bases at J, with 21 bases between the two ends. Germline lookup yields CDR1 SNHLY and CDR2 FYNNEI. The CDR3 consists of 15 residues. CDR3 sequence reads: CASTGEARSGKPQHF. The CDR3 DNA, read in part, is TGTGCCAGCACAGGGGAAGCGCGCTCCGGTAAGCCC.

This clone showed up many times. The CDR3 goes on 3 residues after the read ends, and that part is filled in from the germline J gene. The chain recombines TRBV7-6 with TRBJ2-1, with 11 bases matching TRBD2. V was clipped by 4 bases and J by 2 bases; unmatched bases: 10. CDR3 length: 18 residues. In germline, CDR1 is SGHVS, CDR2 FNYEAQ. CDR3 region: CASSSPRGTSGPYNEQFF. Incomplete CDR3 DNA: TGTGCCAGCAGCTCTCCACGGGGGACTAGCGGACCCTACAATGAG.

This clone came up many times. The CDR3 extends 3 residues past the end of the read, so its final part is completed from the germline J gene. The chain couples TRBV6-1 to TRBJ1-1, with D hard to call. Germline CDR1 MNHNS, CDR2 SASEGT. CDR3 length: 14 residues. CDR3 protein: CASSEKVQESEAFF. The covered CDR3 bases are TGTGCCAGCAGTGAAAAGGTTCAAGAATCCGAA.

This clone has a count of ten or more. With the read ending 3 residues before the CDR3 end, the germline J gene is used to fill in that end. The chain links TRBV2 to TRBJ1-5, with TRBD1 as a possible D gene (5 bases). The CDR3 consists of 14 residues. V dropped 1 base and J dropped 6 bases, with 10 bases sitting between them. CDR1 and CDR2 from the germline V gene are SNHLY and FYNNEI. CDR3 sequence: CASSEVRGPQPQHF. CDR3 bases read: TGTGCCAGCAGTGAAGTGCGGGGCCCTCAGCCC.

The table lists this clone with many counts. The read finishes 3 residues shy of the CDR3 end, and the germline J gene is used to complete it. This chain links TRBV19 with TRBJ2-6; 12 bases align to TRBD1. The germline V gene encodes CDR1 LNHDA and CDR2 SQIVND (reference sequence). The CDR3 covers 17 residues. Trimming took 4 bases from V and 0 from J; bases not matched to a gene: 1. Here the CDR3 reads CASSRDRGLSGANVLTF. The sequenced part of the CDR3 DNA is TGTGCCAGTAGTAGGGACAGGGGGCTCTCTGGGGCCAACGTC.

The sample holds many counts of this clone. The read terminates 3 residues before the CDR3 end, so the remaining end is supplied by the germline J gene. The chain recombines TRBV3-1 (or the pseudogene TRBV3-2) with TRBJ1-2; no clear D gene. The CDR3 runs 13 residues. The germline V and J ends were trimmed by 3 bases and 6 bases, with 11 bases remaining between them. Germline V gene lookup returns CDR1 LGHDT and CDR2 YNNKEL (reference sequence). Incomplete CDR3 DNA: TGTGCCAGCAGCCATACAGCGGCCGATGGC. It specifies CASSHTAADG. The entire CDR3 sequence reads CASSHTAADGYTF.

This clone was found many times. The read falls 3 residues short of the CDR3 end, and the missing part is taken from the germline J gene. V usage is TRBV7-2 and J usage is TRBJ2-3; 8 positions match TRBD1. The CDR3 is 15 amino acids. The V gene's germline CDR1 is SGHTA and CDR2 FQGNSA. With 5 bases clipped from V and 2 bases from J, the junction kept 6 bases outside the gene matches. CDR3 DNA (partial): TGTGCCAGCAGCCCTCCGACAGGGGTCACAGATACG. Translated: CASSPPTGVTDT. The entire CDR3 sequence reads CASSPPTGVTDTQYF.

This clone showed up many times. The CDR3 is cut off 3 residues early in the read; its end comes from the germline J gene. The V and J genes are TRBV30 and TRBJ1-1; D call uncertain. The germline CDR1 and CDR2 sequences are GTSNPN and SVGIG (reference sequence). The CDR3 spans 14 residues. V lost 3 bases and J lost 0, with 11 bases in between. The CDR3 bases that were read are TGTGCCTGGAGGGCGCTGAGGGTGAACACTGAA. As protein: CAWRALRVNTE. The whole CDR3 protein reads CAWRALRVNTEAFF. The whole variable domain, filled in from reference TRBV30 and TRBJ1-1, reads SQTIHQWPATLVQPVGSPLSLECTVEGTSNPNLYWYRQAAGRGLQLLFYSVGIGQISSEVPQNLSASRPQDRQFILSSKKLLLSDSGFYLCAWRALRVNTEAFFGQGTRLTVV.

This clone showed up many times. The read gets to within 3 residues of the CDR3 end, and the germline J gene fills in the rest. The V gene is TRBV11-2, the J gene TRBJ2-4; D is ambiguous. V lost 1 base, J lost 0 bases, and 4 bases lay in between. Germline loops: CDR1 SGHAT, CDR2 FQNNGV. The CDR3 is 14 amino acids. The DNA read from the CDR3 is TGTGCCAGCAGCTTAGCACTAGCCAAAAACATT. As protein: CASSLALAKNI. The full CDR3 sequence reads CASSLALAKNIQYF.

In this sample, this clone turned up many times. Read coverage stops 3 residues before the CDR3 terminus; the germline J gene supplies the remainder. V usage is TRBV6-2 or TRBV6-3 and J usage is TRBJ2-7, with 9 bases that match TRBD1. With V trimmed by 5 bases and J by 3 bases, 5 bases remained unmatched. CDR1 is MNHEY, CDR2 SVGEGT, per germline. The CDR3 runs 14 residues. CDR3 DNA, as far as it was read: TGTGCCAGCAGTATTGGACAGGGGTACTACGAG. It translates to CASSIGQGYYE. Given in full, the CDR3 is CASSIGQGYYEQYF.

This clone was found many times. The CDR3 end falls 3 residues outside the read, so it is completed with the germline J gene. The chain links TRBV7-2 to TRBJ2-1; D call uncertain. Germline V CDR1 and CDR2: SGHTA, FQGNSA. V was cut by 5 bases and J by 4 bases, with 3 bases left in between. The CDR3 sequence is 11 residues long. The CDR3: CASSVYNEQFF. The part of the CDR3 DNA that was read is TGTGCCAGCAGCGTATACAATGAG. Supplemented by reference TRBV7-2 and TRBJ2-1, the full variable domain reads GAGVSQSPSNKVTEKGKDVELRCDPISGHTALYWYRQSLGQGLEFLIYFQGNSAPDKSGLPSDRFSAERTGGSVSTLTIQRTQQEDSAVYLCASSVYNEQFFGPGTRLTVL.